One sample yielded the 20 T cell receptor beta chains listed below, sequenced in a study of Ad26.COV2.S vaccination and SARS-CoV-2 variants. TCRdb's table, derived via immunoSEQ multiplex PCR, lists solely in-frame clones and lacks some. The sample contains under 600,000 clones, roughly nine tenths of which appear only once. Treatment denoted: over 15 received Ad26.COV2.S at low or high dose, single or two shots; about 5 received placebo; per-sample allocation not given. Material that was analyzed had been drawn on day 63 after the first vaccine or placebo injection. The material sequenced was peripheral blood, taken in a trial of Ad26.COV2.S vaccine versus placebo. These receptors came from a person between 18 and 60 years old who received the Ad26.COV2.S COVID-19 vaccine or a placebo.

The rearrangement joins TRBV28 to TRBJ1-4, with D tentatively TRBD1 (6 bases). Germline V gives CDR1 MDHEN, CDR2 SYDVKM. The CDR3 runs 16 residues. With 6 bases removed from V and 4 bases from J, the gap between germline ends came to 18 bases. CDR3 protein: CASSEPPQGYNEKLFF. CDR3 DNA: TGTGCCAGCAGCGAACCCCCACAGGGTTATAATGAAAAACTGTTTTTT.

The rearrangement links TRBV28 to TRBJ1-2; no firm D call. The germline V gene has CDR1 MDHEN and CDR2 SYDVKM. The germline V and J ends were trimmed by 4 bases and 3 bases, with 9 bases remaining between them. The CDR3 spans 13 residues. CDR3 DNA sequence: TGTGCCAGCAGTTCCACAGTTGACTATGGCTACACCTTC. The encoded protein is CASSSTVDYGYTF.

This chain links TRBV28 with TRBJ2-7; 9 nucleotides agree with TRBD1. The CDR3 totals 16 residues. CDR1 and CDR2 from the germline V gene are MDHEN and SYDVKM. V lost 6 bases to trimming and J lost 2 bases; unmatched junction nucleotides: 11. CDR3 coding DNA: TGTGCCAGCAGCCATTCGACAGGGGGAGGAGCCTACGAGCAGTACTTC. It specifies CASSHSTGGGAYEQYF.

The CDR3 DNA follows: TGTGCCAGCAGCTTACTCCCCCCAGGGTTCGCCGGGGAGCTGTTTTTT. Amino acids: CASSLLPPGFAGELFF. The genes are TRBV7-2 and TRBJ2-2, with a weak D call TRBD1 (5 bases). The CDR3 totals 16 residues. Trimming removed 2 bases at V and 6 bases at J, with 16 bases between. Germline V gene data show CDR1 as SGHTA and CDR2 as FQGNSA.

A single count supports this clone. This sequence joins TRBV24-1 and TRBJ2-3; D call uncertain. The V gene's germline CDR1 is KGHDR and CDR2 SFDVKD. CDR3 size: 15 residues. Trimming left V 0 bases short and J 2 bases short, with 8 bases between. CDR3: CATSDLQRDTDTQYF. The DNA of the CDR3 is TGTGCCACCAGTGATTTGCAAAGGGACACAGATACGCAGTATTTT.

V is TRBV28 and J is TRBJ2-4; the match to TRBD2 covers 11 bases. The CDR3 totals 17 residues. V was clipped by 5 bases and J by 1 base; unmatched bases: 7. The germline gives CDR1 MDHEN, CDR2 SYDVKM. The CDR3 coding sequence is TGTGCCAGCAGTCTAGCGGGAGGAGGGGGCGCCAAAAACATTCAGTACTTC. It is translated as CASSLAGGGGAKNIQYF.

The chain has TRBV29-1 and TRBJ1-4; no firm D call. Germline V gene sequence: CDR1 SQVTM, CDR2 ANQGSEA. The CDR3 sequence is 14 residues long. V lost 5 bases and J lost 0, with 10 bases in between. The CDR3 reads CSVLTPATNEKLFF. The CDR3 bases are TGCAGCGTTTTGACACCTGCAACTAATGAAAAACTGTTTTTT.

The V gene is TRBV28, the J gene TRBJ2-2, with 7 positions matching TRBD1. The germline gives CDR1 MDHEN, CDR2 SYDVKM. CDR3 length: 15 amino acids. V shed 6 bases, J shed 4 bases, and the junction held 8 bases outside the gene matches. CDR3 region: CASRTTGAVTGELFF. As DNA, the CDR3 is TGTGCCAGCAGGACAACAGGGGCCGTCACCGGGGAGCTGTTTTTT.

The gene calls are TRBV27 and TRBJ1-2; 8 bases fit TRBD1. The ends lost 6 bases at V and 5 bases at J; junction bases unmatched: 5. CDR3 length equals 13 residues. CDR1 and CDR2 from the germline V gene are MNHEY and SMNVEV (reference sequence). The CDR3 sequence is CASRGQAIYGYTF. CDR3 bases: TGTGCCAGCAGGGGACAGGCGATATATGGCTACACCTTC.

The chain has TRBV4-2 and TRBJ2-5, with 7 bases fitting TRBD1. V lost 0 bases to trimming and J lost 5 bases; unmatched junction nucleotides: 9. This CDR3 has 16 residues. CDR1 and CDR2 (germline): LGHNA, YNFKEQ. The CDR3 here is CASSQDGTVGLETQYF. DNA for the CDR3: TGTGCCAGCAGCCAAGACGGGACAGTGGGGTTGGAGACCCAGTACTTC.

The chain couples TRBV10-2 to TRBJ1-2, with 7 bases fitting TRBD1. The CDR3 totals 13 residues. V was clipped by 6 bases and J by 2 bases; unmatched bases: 3. Per the germline V gene, CDR1 is WSHSY and CDR2 is SAAADI. The CDR3 region has the DNA TGCGCCAGCAGCGAACAGGGGAACTATGGCTACACCTTC. Translated: CASSEQGNYGYTF.

V gene TRBV18 combines with J gene TRBJ1-2, with D maybe TRBD1 (6 bases). The CDR3 loop spans 13 amino acids. Germline-derived CDR1 and CDR2 are KGHSH and LQKENI. Trimming took off 5 bases at V and 2 bases at J, with 9 bases between the two ends. The DNA of the CDR3 is TGTGCCAGCTCAAGGACAGAAAACTATGGCTACACCTTC. It encodes CASSRTENYGYTF.

The chain employs TRBV2 and TRBJ1-4; D not resolved. Germline loops: CDR1 SNHLY, CDR2 FYNNEI. V dropped 3 bases and J dropped 10 bases, with 15 bases sitting between them. The length of the CDR3 is 14 residues. The CDR3 nucleotides are TGTGCCAGCAGTGAGGGCAGCCCCCACGGAAAACTGTTTTTT. The encoded protein is CASSEGSPHGKLFF.

The chain is built from TRBV12-3 or TRBV12-4 and TRBJ2-2; D unclear. V dropped 3 bases and J dropped 6 bases, with 8 bases sitting between them. The CDR3 runs 13 residues. The DNA for the CDR3 is TGTGCCAGCAGTTTTCGGGTCCCCGGGGAGCTGTTTTTT. Amino acids: CASSFRVPGELFF.

The chain has TRBV27 and TRBJ2-6; D remains ambiguous. The V end lost 2 bases, the J end lost 1 base, and 9 bases lay between the germline ends. This CDR3 is built from 16 residues. Germline CDR1 and CDR2: MNHEY and SMNVEV (reference sequence). The CDR3 DNA sequence: TGTGCCAGCAGTTTAATGTTAGGGTCTGGGGCCAACGTCCTGACTTTC. This translates into CASSLMLGSGANVLTF.

V gene TRBV6-5 combines with J gene TRBJ1-1; D remains unclear. The CDR3 consists of 12 residues. Trimming stripped 4 bases from V and 8 bases from J, with 11 bases between. Germline V lookup: CDR1 MNHEY, CDR2 SVGAGI. The CDR3 DNA reads TGTGCCAGCAGTTCTCGTAGCTCGGAAGCTTTCTTT. Translated, it gives CASSSRSSEAFF.

This clone has only a few counts. Within the sample, other DNA sequences also encode this same CDR3. V gene TRBV9 combines with J gene TRBJ2-5; D gene uncertain. The CDR3 is 13 residues long. Germline CDR1 and CDR2: SGDLS and YYNGEE. The V end was cut by 0 bases, the J end by 4 bases, with 7 bases between. CDR3 sequence (DNA): TGTGCCAGCAGCGTAGGGTTGGGAGAGACCCAGTACTTC. This encodes CASSVGLGETQYF.

The V and J genes are TRBV7-3 and TRBJ2-2; 7 nucleotides agree with TRBD2. Germline loops: CDR1 SGHTA, CDR2 FQGTGA. The J segment lost 6 bases and the V segment lost 5 bases, leaving 6 bases of the junction unmatched. The CDR3 contains 14 residues. CDR3: CASSRQRGPGELFF. CDR3 DNA sequence: TGTGCCAGCAGCAGACAGCGGGGCCCCGGGGAGCTGTTTTTT.

This clone was found a few times. The V call is TRBV7-8, the J call TRBJ2-5; TRBD1 might be the D (6 bases). The germline gives CDR1 SGHVS, CDR2 FQNEAQ. V was pared by 2 bases and J by 3 bases, with 19 bases between. This CDR3 has 17 amino acids. DNA of the CDR3: TGTGCCAGCAGCTTAATTGGAAGGACAGCTAAGAAAGAGACCCAGTACTTC. This encodes CASSLIGRTAKKETQYF.

The chain uses TRBV27 and TRBJ2-2, with D uncertain. CDR1 and CDR2 (germline): MNHEY, SMNVEV (reference sequence). The CDR3 runs to 13 residues. Trimming cost V 2 bases and J 4 bases, with 5 bases left between them. In DNA, the CDR3 is TGTGCCAGCAGTTTACTGATCACCGGGGAGCTGTTTTTT. Protein product: CASSLLITGELFF.